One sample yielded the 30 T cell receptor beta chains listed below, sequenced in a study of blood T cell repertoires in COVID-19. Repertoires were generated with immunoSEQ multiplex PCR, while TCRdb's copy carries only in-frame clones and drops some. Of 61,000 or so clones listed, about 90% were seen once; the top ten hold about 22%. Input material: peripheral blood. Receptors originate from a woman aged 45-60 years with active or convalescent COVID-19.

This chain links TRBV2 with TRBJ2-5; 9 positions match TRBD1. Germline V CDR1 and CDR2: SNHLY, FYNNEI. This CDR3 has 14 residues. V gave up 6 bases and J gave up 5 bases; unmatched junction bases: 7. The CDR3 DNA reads TGTGCCAGCAGGGTACAGGGGGCAGGGGAGACCCAGTACTTC. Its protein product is CASRVQGAGETQYF. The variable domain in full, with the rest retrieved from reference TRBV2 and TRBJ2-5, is EPEVTQTPSHQVTQMGQEVILRCVPISNHLYFYWYRQILGQKVEFLVSFYNNEISEKSEIFDDQFSVERPDGSNFTLKIRSTKLEDSAMYFCASRVQGAGETQYFGPGTRLLVL.

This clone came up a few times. CDR3 amino acids: CASSYGGAGYNSPLHF. CDR3 DNA sequence: TGTGCCAGCAGTTACGGGGGGGCAGGGTATAATTCACCCCTCCACTTT. The V and J genes are TRBV6-5 and TRBJ1-6; perhaps TRBD1 as D (6 bases). The CDR3 spans 16 residues. V lost 2 bases and J 4 bases, leaving 12 bases between the germline ends. Germline V gene sequence: CDR1 MNHEY, CDR2 SVGAGI.

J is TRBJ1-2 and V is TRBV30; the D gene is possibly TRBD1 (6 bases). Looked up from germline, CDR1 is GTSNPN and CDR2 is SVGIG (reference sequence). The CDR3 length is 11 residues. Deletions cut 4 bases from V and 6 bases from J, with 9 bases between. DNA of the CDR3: TGTGCCTGGACTACAGGGCATGGCTACACCTTC. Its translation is CAWTTGHGYTF.

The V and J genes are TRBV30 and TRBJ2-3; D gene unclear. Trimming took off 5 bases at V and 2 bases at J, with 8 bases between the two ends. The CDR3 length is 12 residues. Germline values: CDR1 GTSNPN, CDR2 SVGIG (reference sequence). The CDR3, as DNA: TGTGCCTGGGCGCCCTCCACAGATACGCAGTATTTT. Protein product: CAWAPSTDTQYF.

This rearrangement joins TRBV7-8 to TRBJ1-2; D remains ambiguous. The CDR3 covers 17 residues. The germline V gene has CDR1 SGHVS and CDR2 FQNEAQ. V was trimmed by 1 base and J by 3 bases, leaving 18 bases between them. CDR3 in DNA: TGTGCCAGCAGCTTAGAATGGGTCGGTCCAGCGGACTATGGCTACACCTTC. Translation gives CASSLEWVGPADYGYTF.

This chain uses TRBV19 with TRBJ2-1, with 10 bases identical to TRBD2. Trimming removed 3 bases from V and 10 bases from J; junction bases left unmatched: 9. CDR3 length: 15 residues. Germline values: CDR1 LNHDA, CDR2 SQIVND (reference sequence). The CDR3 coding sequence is TGTGCCAGTAGTATCGGGCTAGCGGGAGTGCCCGAGCAGTTCTTC. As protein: CASSIGLAGVPEQFF. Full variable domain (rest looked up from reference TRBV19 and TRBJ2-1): DGGITQSPKYLFRKEGQNVTLSCEQNLNHDAMYWYRQDPGQGLRLIYYSQIVNDFQKGDIAEGYSVSREKKESFPLTVTSAQKNPTAFYLCASSIGLAGVPEQFFGPGTRLTVL.

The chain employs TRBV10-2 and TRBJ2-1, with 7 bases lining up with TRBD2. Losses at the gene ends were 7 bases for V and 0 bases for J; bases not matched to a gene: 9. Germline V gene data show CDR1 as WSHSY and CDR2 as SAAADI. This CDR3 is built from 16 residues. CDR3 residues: CASTHSGKSSYNEQFF. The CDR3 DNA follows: TGCGCCAGCACCCACAGCGGGAAAAGCTCCTACAATGAGCAGTTCTTC.

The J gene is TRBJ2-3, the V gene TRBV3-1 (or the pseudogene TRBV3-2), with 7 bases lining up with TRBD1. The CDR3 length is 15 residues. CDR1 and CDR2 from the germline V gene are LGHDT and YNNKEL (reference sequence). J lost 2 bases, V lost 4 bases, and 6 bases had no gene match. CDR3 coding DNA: TGTGCCAGCAGCCTTCGCAGGGGGACCACAGATACGCAGTATTTT. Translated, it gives CASSLRRGTTDTQYF.

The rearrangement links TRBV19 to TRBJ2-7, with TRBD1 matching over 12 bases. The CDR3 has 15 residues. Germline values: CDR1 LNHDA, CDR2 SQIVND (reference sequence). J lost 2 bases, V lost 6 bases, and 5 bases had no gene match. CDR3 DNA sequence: TGTGCCAGTAGCTGGGACAGGGGGCGAACCTACGAGCAGTACTTC. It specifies CASSWDRGRTYEQYF.

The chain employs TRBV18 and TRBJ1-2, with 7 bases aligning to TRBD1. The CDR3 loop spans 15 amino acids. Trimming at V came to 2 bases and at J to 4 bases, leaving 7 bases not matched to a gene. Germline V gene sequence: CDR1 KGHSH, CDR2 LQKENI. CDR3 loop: CASSPNRDSSYGYTF. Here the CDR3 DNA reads TGTGCCAGCTCACCAAACCGGGACAGTTCCTATGGCTACACCTTC.

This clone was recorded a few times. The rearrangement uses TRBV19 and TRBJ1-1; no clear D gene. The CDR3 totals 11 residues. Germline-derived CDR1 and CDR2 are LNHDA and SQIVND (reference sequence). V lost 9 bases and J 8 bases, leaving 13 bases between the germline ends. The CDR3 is CASLSWEEAFF. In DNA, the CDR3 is TGTGCCAGCCTTTCGTGGGAGGAAGCTTTCTTT. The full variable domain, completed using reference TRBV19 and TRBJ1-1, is DGGITQSPKYLFRKEGQNVTLSCEQNLNHDAMYWYRQDPGQGLRLIYYSQIVNDFQKGDIAEGYSVSREKKESFPLTVTSAQKNPTAFYLCASLSWEEAFFGQGTRLTVV.

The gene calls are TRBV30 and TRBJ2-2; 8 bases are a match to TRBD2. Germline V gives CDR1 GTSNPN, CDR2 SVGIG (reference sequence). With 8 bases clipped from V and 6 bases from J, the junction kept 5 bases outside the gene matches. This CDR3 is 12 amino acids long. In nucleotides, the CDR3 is TGTGCCGTCGGACTAGCAGCCGGGGAGCTGTTTTTT. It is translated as CAVGLAAGELFF.

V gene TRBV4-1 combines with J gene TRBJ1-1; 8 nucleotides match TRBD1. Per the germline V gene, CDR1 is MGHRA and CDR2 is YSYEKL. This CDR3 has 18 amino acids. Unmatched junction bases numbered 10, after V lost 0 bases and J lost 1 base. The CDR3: CASSQDIRRTGKNTEAFF. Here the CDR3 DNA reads TGCGCCAGCAGCCAAGACATTCGAAGGACAGGGAAGAACACTGAAGCTTTCTTT.

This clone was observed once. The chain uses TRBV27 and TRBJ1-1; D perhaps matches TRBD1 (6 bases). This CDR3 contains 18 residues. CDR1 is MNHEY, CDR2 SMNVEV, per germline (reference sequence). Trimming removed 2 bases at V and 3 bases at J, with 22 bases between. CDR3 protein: CASSLTLTARGRYTEAFF. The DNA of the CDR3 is TGTGCCAGCAGTTTAACCCTAACGGCCAGGGGACGGTACACTGAAGCTTTCTTT.

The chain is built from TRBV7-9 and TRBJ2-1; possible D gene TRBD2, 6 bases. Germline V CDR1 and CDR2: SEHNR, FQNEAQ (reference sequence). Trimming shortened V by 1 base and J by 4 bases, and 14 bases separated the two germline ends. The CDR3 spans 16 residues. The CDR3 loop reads CASSLGTRDFYNEQFF. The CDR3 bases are TGTGCCAGCAGCTTAGGAACGCGGGACTTTTACAATGAGCAGTTCTTC.

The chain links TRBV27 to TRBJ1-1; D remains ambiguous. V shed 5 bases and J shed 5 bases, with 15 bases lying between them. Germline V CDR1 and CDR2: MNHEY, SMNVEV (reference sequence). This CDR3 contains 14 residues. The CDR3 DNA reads TGTGCCAGCAGTACCGCCCCCCGAGGAACTGAAGCTTTCTTT. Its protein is CASSTAPRGTEAFF.

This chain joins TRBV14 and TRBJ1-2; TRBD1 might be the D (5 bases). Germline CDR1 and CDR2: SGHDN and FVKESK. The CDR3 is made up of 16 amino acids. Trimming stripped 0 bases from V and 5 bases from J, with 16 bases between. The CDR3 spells CASSQETAGVVYGYTF. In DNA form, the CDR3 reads TGTGCCAGCAGCCAAGAAACGGCGGGGGTAGTGTATGGCTACACCTTC.

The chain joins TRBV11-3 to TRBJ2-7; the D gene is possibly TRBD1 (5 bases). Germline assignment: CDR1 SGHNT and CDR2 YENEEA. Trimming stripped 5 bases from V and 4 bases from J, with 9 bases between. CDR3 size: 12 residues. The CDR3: CASSNSGYEQYF. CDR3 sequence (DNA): TGTGCCAGCAGCAATTCAGGGTACGAGCAGTACTTC.

CDR3 sequence (DNA): TGTGCCAGCAGCCTAAGCGGGGCCTCGACGAATGAGCAGTTCTTC. This gives the protein CASSLSGASTNEQFF. The J gene is TRBJ2-1, the V gene TRBV7-3; TRBD2 matches 7 bases. The CDR3 is 15 amino acids. Germline assignment: CDR1 SGHTA and CDR2 FQGTGA. The ends lost 5 bases at V and 7 bases at J; junction bases unmatched: 11.

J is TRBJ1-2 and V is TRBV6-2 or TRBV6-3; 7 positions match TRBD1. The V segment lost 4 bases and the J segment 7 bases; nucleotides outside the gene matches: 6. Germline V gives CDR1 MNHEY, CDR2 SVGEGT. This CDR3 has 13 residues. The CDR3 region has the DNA TGTGCCAGCAGTTTACAGGGGTTCCGTGGCTACACCTTC. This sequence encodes CASSLQGFRGYTF.

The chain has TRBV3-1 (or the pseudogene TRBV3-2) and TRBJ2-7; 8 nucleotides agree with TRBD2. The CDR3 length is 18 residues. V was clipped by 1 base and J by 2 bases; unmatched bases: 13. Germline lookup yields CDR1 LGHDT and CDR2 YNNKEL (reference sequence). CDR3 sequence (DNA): TGTGCCAGCAGCCAAGGTACGTGGGCGACTAGCGTTCCCTACGAGCAGTACTTC. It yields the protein CASSQGTWATSVPYEQYF.

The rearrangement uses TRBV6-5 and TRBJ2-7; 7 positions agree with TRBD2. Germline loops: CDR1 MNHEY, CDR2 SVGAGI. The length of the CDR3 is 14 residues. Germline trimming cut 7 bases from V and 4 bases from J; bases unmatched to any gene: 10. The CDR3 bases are TGTGCCAGCACTCCTCGACTAGCCGGATACGAGCAGTACTTC. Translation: CASTPRLAGYEQYF.

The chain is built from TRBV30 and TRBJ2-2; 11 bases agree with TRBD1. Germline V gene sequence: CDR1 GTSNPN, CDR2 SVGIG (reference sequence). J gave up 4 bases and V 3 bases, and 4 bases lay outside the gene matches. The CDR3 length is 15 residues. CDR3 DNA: TGTGCCTGGAGGAAGGGACAGGGGGGCACCGGGGAGCTGTTTTTT. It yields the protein CAWRKGQGGTGELFF.

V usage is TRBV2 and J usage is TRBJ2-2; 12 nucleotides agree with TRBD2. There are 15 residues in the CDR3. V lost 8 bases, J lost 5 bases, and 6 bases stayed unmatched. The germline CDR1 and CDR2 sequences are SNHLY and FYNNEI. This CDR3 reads CASETSGSKTGELFF. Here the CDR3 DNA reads TGTGCCAGCGAGACTAGCGGGAGTAAAACCGGGGAGCTGTTTTTT.

The CDR3 DNA reads as TGTGCCAGCAGCTTAGGCAGGGGCTTCCCTGAAGCTTTCTTT. This translates into CASSLGRGFPEAFF. This chain links TRBV7-9 with TRBJ1-1, with D possibly being TRBD1 (6 bases). This CDR3 has 14 residues. Germline values: CDR1 SEHNR, CDR2 FQNEAQ (reference sequence). V was cut by 1 base and J by 6 bases, with 12 bases left in between.

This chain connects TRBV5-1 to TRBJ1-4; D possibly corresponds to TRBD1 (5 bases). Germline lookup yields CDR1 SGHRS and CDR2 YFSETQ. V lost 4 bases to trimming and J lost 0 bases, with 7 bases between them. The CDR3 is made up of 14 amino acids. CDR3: CASSRGPTNEKLFF. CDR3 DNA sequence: TGCGCCAGCAGCAGGGGCCCAACTAATGAAAAACTGTTTTTT.

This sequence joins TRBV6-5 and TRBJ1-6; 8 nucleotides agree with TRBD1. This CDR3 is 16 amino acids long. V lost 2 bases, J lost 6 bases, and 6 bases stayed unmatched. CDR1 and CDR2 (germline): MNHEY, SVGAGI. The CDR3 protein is CASSYSLTGVNSPLHF. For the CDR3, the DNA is TGTGCCAGCAGTTACAGCCTGACAGGGGTTAATTCACCCCTCCACTTT.

For the CDR3, the DNA is TGTGCCAGCAGTGAACAGGCCTTAGGATCCGGAAACACCATATATTTT. This translates into CASSEQALGSGNTIYF. V is TRBV6-1 and J is TRBJ1-3, with D unresolved. The CDR3 covers 16 residues. The germline V gene encodes CDR1 MNHNS and CDR2 SASEGT. V dropped 2 bases and J dropped 4 bases, with 15 bases sitting between them.

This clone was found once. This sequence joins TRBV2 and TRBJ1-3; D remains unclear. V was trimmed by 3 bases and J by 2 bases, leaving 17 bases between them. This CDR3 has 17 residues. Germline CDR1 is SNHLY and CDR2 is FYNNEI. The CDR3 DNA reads TGTGCCAGCAGTGACGGTTGGGCGTTTAGGACTGGAAACACCATATATTTT. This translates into CASSDGWAFRTGNTIYF.

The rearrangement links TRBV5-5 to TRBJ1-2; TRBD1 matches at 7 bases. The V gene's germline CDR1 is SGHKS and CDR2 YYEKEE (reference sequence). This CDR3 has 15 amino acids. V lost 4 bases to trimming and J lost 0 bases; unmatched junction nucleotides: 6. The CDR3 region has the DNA TGTGCCAGCAGCGGACGGGACAGACCTAACTATGGCTACACCTTC. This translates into CASSGRDRPNYGYTF.